This entry lists 21 T cell receptor beta chains sequenced from one sample in a study of blood T cell repertoires in COVID-19. Assay used: immunoSEQ multiplex PCR; TCRdb lists only in-frame clones, some missing. The table records roughly 380,000 clones, around 85% of them present only once. The sequencing input was peripheral blood. The receptors derive from a woman aged 18-30 years with acute or convalescent COVID-19.

This clone has only one observation. Other DNA sequences in this specimen translate into the identical CDR3. The chain joins TRBV6-5 to TRBJ2-1; tentatively, D is TRBD1 (6 bases). The CDR3 covers 14 residues. The germline gives CDR1 MNHEY, CDR2 SVGAGI. V lost 4 bases, J lost 1 base, and 8 bases lay in between. Here the CDR3 reads CASSLQGSYNEQFF. CDR3 coding DNA: TGTGCCAGCAGTTTACAGGGATCCTACAATGAGCAGTTCTTC.

J is TRBJ1-3 and V is TRBV7-9, with 10 bases lining up with TRBD1. The V gene end was trimmed by 4 bases and the J gene end by 0 bases; junction bases not matched to a gene: 9. The CDR3 consists of 18 residues. CDR1 and CDR2 from the germline V gene are SEHNR and FQNEAQ (reference sequence). In DNA, the CDR3 is TGTGCCAGCAGCTCGCGGACAGGGGGGCAAAACTCTGGAAACACCATATATTTT. Amino acid sequence: CASSSRTGGQNSGNTIYF.

V usage is TRBV19 and J usage is TRBJ1-5; D is possibly TRBD1 (5 bases). Per germline, CDR1 LNHDA and CDR2 SQIVND (reference sequence). The CDR3 sequence is 14 residues long. V was clipped by 3 bases and J by 6 bases, with 12 bases between them. CDR3 nucleotides: TGTGCCAGTAGTATCGACAGTAGGGCTCAGCCCCAGCATTTT. Residues: CASSIDSRAQPQHF.

CDR3 amino acids: CASSPRQGGEQPQHF. In nucleotides, the CDR3 is TGTGCCAGCAGTCCCCGACAGGGGGGAGAGCAGCCCCAGCATTTT. The J gene is TRBJ1-5, the V gene TRBV6-5; 9 bases agree with TRBD1. Germline trimming cut 5 bases from V and 7 bases from J; bases unmatched to any gene: 9. Germline V lookup: CDR1 MNHEY, CDR2 SVGAGI. The CDR3 totals 15 residues.

The rearrangement joins TRBV5-1 to TRBJ1-6; 11 bases fit TRBD1. V lost 5 bases, J lost 9 bases, and 7 bases stayed unmatched. The CDR3 has 15 residues. CDR1 and CDR2 from the germline V gene are SGHRS and YFSETQ. CDR3 region: CASRPTGTGGSPLHF. DNA of the CDR3: TGCGCCAGCAGACCGACCGGGACAGGGGGTTCACCCCTCCACTTT.

The chain is built from TRBV12-3 or TRBV12-4 and TRBJ1-2; possibly TRBD1 for D (6 bases). The CDR3 sequence is 12 residues long. Trimming shortened V by 5 bases and J by 7 bases, and 11 bases separated the two germline ends. Written as DNA, the CDR3 is TGTGCCAGCAGTCCGGCAGGGGTTGGCTACACCTTC. Protein sequence: CASSPAGVGYTF.

The chain links TRBV24-1 to TRBJ2-7, with TRBD1 matching over 10 bases. Germline V CDR1 and CDR2: KGHDR, SFDVKD. J gave up 3 bases and V 4 bases, and 8 bases lay outside the gene matches. The CDR3 loop spans 16 amino acids. CDR3 sequence reads: CATSDYSGTGVYEQYF. The CDR3 DNA reads TGTGCCACCAGTGACTACTCCGGGACAGGGGTCTACGAGCAGTACTTC.

The rearrangement links TRBV10-1 to TRBJ2-3, with 7 bases matching TRBD2. CDR1 WNHNN and CDR2 SYGVQD come from the germline V gene (reference sequence). This CDR3 comprises 15 residues. V was pared by 6 bases and J by 1 base, with 7 bases of the junction left unmatched. The CDR3: CASSVAGDGTDTQYF. CDR3 sequence (DNA): TGCGCCAGCAGCGTCGCGGGAGACGGCACAGATACGCAGTATTTT.

J is TRBJ1-5 and V is TRBV12-5, with 8 positions matching TRBD1. V shed 5 bases, J shed 0 bases, and the junction held 15 bases outside the gene matches. CDR3 length: 19 amino acids. The germline gives CDR1 LGHNT, CDR2 FRNRAP. The CDR3 is CASGPNPGQAEYSNQPQHF. The CDR3 DNA reads as TGTGCTAGTGGTCCTAATCCGGGACAGGCCGAGTATAGCAATCAGCCCCAGCATTTT.

The chain couples TRBV5-4 to TRBJ1-6; D is ambiguous. CDR1 is SGHNT, CDR2 YYREEE, per germline (reference sequence). V shed 1 base and J shed 7 bases, with 9 bases lying between them. This CDR3 is 14 amino acids long. CDR3 in amino acids: CASSLRTENSPLHF. CDR3 nucleotides: TGTGCCAGCAGCTTGCGAACCGAGAATTCACCCCTCCACTTT.

This clone has ten or more counts. This chain joins TRBV27 and TRBJ2-5; the match to TRBD1 covers 7 bases. The CDR3 has 16 amino acids. V lost 5 bases and J lost 0; bases outside the gene matches: 9. Germline assignment: CDR1 MNHEY and CDR2 SMNVEV (reference sequence). The CDR3 nucleotides are TGTGCCAGCAGTGAACCGCCGGGACAGTACCAAGAGACCCAGTACTTC. Translated, it gives CASSEPPGQYQETQYF.

Only a few counts were recorded for this clone. The chain has TRBV11-2 and TRBJ2-1; D is undetermined. CDR3 size: 11 residues. The germline V gene encodes CDR1 SGHAT and CDR2 FQNNGV. V lost 3 bases and J 13 bases, leaving 10 bases between the germline ends. The CDR3 spells CASSFGSRQFF. The CDR3 coding sequence is TGTGCCAGCAGCTTCGGGTCTCGCCAGTTCTTC.

This chain connects TRBV5-4 to TRBJ1-2; TRBD1 aligns across 7 bases. Germline CDR1 is SGHNT and CDR2 is YYREEE (reference sequence). Trimming at V came to 5 bases and at J to 2 bases, leaving 18 bases not matched to a gene. There are 18 residues in the CDR3. The CDR3 sequence is CASSLPWERAGGNYGYTF. Written as DNA, the CDR3 is TGTGCCAGCAGTCTCCCCTGGGAGAGAGCAGGGGGGAACTATGGCTACACCTTC. Combining the CDR3 with reference TRBV5-4 and TRBJ1-2 gives the whole variable domain ETGVTQSPTHLIKTRGQQVTLRCSSQSGHNTVSWYQQALGQGPQFIFQYYREEENGRGNFPPRFSGLQFPNYSSELNVNALELDDSALYLCASSLPWERAGGNYGYTFGSGTRLTVV.

This clone was detected a few times. The genes are TRBV28 and TRBJ1-2, with D possibly TRBD1 on 6 matching bases. CDR1 is MDHEN, CDR2 SYDVKM, per germline. The V end lost 2 bases, the J end lost 8 bases, and 18 bases lay between the germline ends. The length of the CDR3 is 15 residues. The CDR3: CASSLGHTGWEGYTF. The CDR3 nucleotides read TGTGCCAGCAGTTTAGGTCACACAGGGTGGGAAGGCTACACCTTC.

This clone was recorded many times. V gene TRBV21-1 combines with J gene TRBJ2-2; the D call TRBD2 from the table was never checked on the DNA. TRBV21-1 is a known pseudogene. The CDR3 totals 14 residues. The CDR3 nucleotides are TGTGCCAGCAGCAAAGCGAGAGAACCCGGGGAGCTGTTTTTT. It yields the protein CASSKAREPGELFF.

The gene calls are TRBV30 and TRBJ1-5; 9 positions match TRBD1. Germline V gives CDR1 GTSNPN, CDR2 SVGIG (reference sequence). V dropped 4 bases and J dropped 4; count of bases not matched to a gene: 5. CDR3 length: 14 residues. The CDR3 coding sequence is TGTGCCTGGAAAACCGGGACAGGGAATCAGCCCCAGCATTTT. Amino acid sequence: CAWKTGTGNQPQHF.

The chain is built from TRBV19 and TRBJ1-2; 8 bases align to TRBD1. The germline CDR1 and CDR2 sequences are LNHDA and SQIVND (reference sequence). CDR3 length: 17 amino acids. V was pared by 3 bases and J by 6 bases, with 15 bases of the junction left unmatched. The CDR3 nucleotides are TGTGCCAGTAGTATGACAGGACAGGGTCGTTCCCCTCATGGCTACACCTTC. It is translated as CASSMTGQGRSPHGYTF.

The gene calls are TRBV25-1 and TRBJ1-6, with TRBD1 identical over 10 bases. The CDR3 contains 14 residues. Trimming cost V 9 bases and J 7 bases; bases outside gene matches: 6. CDR1 and CDR2 (germline): MGHDK, SYGVNS. CDR3 nucleotides: TGTGCCAGTTTAATGACAGGGGGCAATTCACCCCTCCACTTT. Protein product: CASLMTGGNSPLHF.

The rearrangement links TRBV4-2 to TRBJ1-4; TRBD1 might be the D (5 bases). Trimming left V 4 bases short and J 8 bases short, with 17 bases between. The germline V gene has CDR1 LGHNA and CDR2 YNFKEQ. The CDR3 sequence is 15 residues long. CDR3 nucleotide sequence: TGTGCCAGCAGCCGAGGCGGAGGGGACGGGGAAAAACTGTTTTTT. It codes for CASSRGGGDGEKLFF.

The V gene is TRBV30, the J gene TRBJ1-1; D gene unclear. The CDR3 is 14 amino acids. Deletions cut 3 bases from V and 2 bases from J, with 13 bases between. Looked up from germline, CDR1 is GTSNPN and CDR2 is SVGIG (reference sequence). CDR3 sequence: CAWSSPTENTEAFF. Here the CDR3 DNA reads TGTGCCTGGAGCTCCCCCACAGAAAACACTGAAGCTTTCTTT.

The chain has TRBV13 and TRBJ1-1; TRBD1 matches at 7 bases. The CDR3 runs to 14 residues. V was clipped by 2 bases and J by 11 bases; unmatched bases: 11. The germline gives CDR1 PRHDT, CDR2 FYEKMQ (reference sequence). This CDR3 reads CASSLRGLPEGAFF. For the CDR3, the DNA is TGTGCCAGCAGCTTAAGGGGGCTCCCCGAGGGCGCTTTCTTT. The variable domain in full, completed from reference TRBV13 and TRBJ1-1, reads AAGVIQSPRHLIKEKRETATLKCYPIPRHDTVYWYQQGPGQDPQFLISFYEKMQSDKGSIPDRFSAQQFSDYHSELNMSSLELGDSALYFCASSLRGLPEGAFFGQGTRLTVV.